This T cell receptor beta chain is from a study of cytomegalovirus exposure and HLA in healthy donors. Study in general: The approximately 120 million unique TCR beta sequences, from about 170 million T cells, were found by an earlier analysis.

Study findings and constraints: V- and J-gene trimming of TCR beta was linked (in a later analysis) to a missense DCLRE1C variant.

The primer mix had 60 Vbeta and 13 Jbeta primers. Assay: immunoSEQ multiplex PCR; the TCRdb copy retains only in-frame clones and omits some. The sample lists about 180,000 clones; roughly 82% were seen once. In the case of this clone: The antigen remains unidentified.

This CDR3 has 13 amino acids. Per germline, CDR1 SGHTA and CDR2 FQGNSA. Trimming took off 1 base at V and 7 bases at J, with 10 bases between the two ends. This clonotype was sampled from a man between 35 and 55 years old in good health and CMV-seronegative. The rearrangement uses TRBV7-2 and TRBJ1-1, with D possibly matching TRBD1 (5 bases). The sequencing sample was made of PBMCs. The CDR3 nucleotides are TGTGCCAGCAGCTTAGACCCACAGGTTGAAGCTTTCTTT. This translates into CASSLDPQVEAFF. The full variable domain, rest sourced from reference TRBV7-2 and TRBJ1-1, is GAGVSQSPSNKVTEKGKDVELRCDPISGHTALYWYRQSLGQGLEFLIYFQGNSAPDKSGLPSDRFSAERTGGSVSTLTIQRTQQEDSAVYLCASSLDPQVEAFFGQGTRLTVV.